These 4 T cell receptor beta chains originate from one sample sequenced in a study of blood T cells in healthy people across ages. A sample-barcoded 5' primer and a J-beta primer mix were used in a second PCR of roughly 7 to 11 cycles. TCRdb re-called the 5' RACE reads through MiXCR, storing one row per CDR3 protein. The data contain over 1,200,000 distinct CDR3 sequences, approximately 60% of them singletons. The sample comprised blood. These receptors came from a young man in good health.

The J gene is TRBJ1-2, the V gene TRBV25-1, with unresolved D. V shed 4 bases and J shed 4 bases, with 16 bases lying between them. This CDR3 contains 15 residues. Germline values: CDR1 MGHDK, CDR2 SYGVNS. The CDR3 loop reads CASSAGQPRFYGYTF. CDR3 DNA: TGTGCCAGCAGTGCGGGCCAGCCCCGTTTCTATGGCTACACCTTC.

This chain uses TRBV5-1 with TRBJ2-1; 8 positions match TRBD1. Germline CDR1 and CDR2: SGHRS and YFSETQ. The trim removed 4 bases at V and 8 bases at J, leaving 8 bases unmatched. This CDR3 contains 14 residues. This chain's CDR3 is CASSTGQGFDEQFF. CDR3 nucleotide sequence: TGCGCCAGCAGCACCGGACAGGGTTTCGATGAGCAGTTCTTC.

The CDR3 here is CASSLLARGNTGELFF. CDR3 bases: TGTGCCAGCAGTTTATTGGCTAGAGGTAACACCGGGGAGCTGTTTTTT. V and J are TRBV27 and TRBJ2-2; D is uncertain. Trimming stripped 1 base from V and 2 bases from J, with 11 bases between. CDR3 length: 16 amino acids. The V gene's germline CDR1 is MNHEY and CDR2 SMNVEV (reference sequence).

The rearrangement joins TRBV2 to TRBJ1-4, with D possibly TRBD1 on 5 matching bases. V was trimmed by 4 bases and J by 5 bases, leaving 11 bases between them. CDR3 length: 14 amino acids. Germline V gene data show CDR1 as SNHLY and CDR2 as FYNNEI. The CDR3 here is CASSARVLNEKLFF. The DNA for the CDR3 is TGTGCCAGCAGTGCCAGGGTTCTGAATGAAAAACTGTTTTTT.